This TCR beta chain was captured in a study of regulatory T cells in long-lasting Graves disease. At the level of the study: Less than 3 months of antithyroid drugs had been taken by newly diagnosed Graves' patients. Findings of the study overall: Persistent Graves' patients showed a TCR diversity that was lower than that of newly diagnosed ones.

The authors built TCR beta libraries using iRepertoire HTBI primers and Arm-PCR of CDR3 regions. As originally analysed: Overall, samples carried approximately 60 TRBV and approximately 14 TRBJ segments. MiXCR was run by TCRdb on the multiplex PCR reads, yielding one entry per CDR3 protein. The authors' filters were not applied to this entry. The sample lists some 400,000 distinct CDR3 sequences; 14% to 15% were seen once. Germline V gene data show CDR1 as SGHTA and CDR2 as FQGTGA. V dropped 4 bases and J dropped 13 bases, with 23 bases sitting between them. CDR3 size: 15 residues. The time point was: newly diagnosed GD, antithyroid drugs for less than 3 months. With RNA extracted from PBMCs as input, the TCR library was made. As for this clonotype: Its target is not known. A far larger clone is a single base away, which makes a read error likely.

The same specimen was also included in a second study, on T cells in Graves' hyperthyroidism and ophthalmopathy. That source adds: Newly diagnosed patients aged 18 to 65 had hyperthyroidism of under 2 months' duration.

The chain recombines TRBV7-3 with TRBJ2-4; D might be TRBD2 (5 bases). The TCR sequence derives from a woman in her 30s with Graves disease. The starting material was peripheral blood mononuclear cells (PBMCs), obtained at new diagnosis, from a patient treated with antithyroid drugs. Written as DNA, the CDR3 is TGTGCCAGCAGCTCCTTCCGGCTAGCTTTCAATGAGCAGTACTTC. Translating gives CASSSFRLAFNEQYF.